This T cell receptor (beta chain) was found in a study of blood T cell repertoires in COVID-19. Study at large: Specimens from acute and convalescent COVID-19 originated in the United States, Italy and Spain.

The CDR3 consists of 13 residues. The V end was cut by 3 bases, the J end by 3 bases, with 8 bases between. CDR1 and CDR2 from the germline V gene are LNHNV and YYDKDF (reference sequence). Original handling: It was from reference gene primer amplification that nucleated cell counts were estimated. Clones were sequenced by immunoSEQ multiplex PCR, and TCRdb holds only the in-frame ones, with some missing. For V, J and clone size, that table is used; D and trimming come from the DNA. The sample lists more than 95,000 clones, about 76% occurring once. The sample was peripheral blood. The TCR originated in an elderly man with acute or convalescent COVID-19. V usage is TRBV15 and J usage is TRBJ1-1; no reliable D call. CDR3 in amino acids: CATSRRRDTEAFF. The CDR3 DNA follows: TGTGCCACCAGCAGGAGGAGAGACACTGAAGCTTTCTTT. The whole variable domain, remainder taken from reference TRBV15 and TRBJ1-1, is DAMVIQNPRYQVTQFGKPVTLSCSQTLNHNVMYWYQQKSSQAPKLLFHYYDKDFNNEADTPDNFQSRRPNTSFCFLDIRSPGLGDTAMYLCATSRRRDTEAFFGQGTRLTVV.